Here is one TCR beta chain with its context. What it recognizes is unknown. Autoimmune disease history or systemic immunosuppression meant exclusion. This sample was taken from a study of OX40 agonist ivuxolimab in advanced cancers. Across the whole study: Patients treated during dose escalation were battling hepatocellular carcinoma, melanoma, renal cell or head and neck cancer. General study results and limits: Among expanded peripheral T cells, antigen specificity went undetermined. Also showing low normalized T-cell clonal expansion were some of the nonresponders.

Germline CDR1 SGHRS, CDR2 YFSETQ. The CDR3 is 15 amino acids. The V gene lost 0 bases and the J gene lost 5 bases, with 14 bases spanning the gap. TCRdb's table, derived via immunoSEQ multiplex PCR, lists solely in-frame clones and lacks some. The sample consists of roughly 76,000 clones, approximately 85% of them appearing once. This TCR came from an adult with an advanced solid tumor such as melanoma, head and neck, liver or kidney cancer. The input for sequencing was CD4+ or CD8+ T cells sorted from blood, taken in a trial of the OX40 agonist ivuxolimab. The gene calls are TRBV5-1 and TRBJ2-5; D is unclear. The CDR3 loop is CASSLADPLRETQYF. The CDR3 DNA sequence: TGCGCCAGCAGCTTGGCGGACCCTCTCCGGGAGACCCAGTACTTC.